Shown below are 14 T cell receptor beta chains from a single sample sequenced in a study of shared clonotypes between healthy human individuals. Naive CD8 isolation took CD45RO-negative cells positively selected for CCR7 and excluded terminally differentiated effector memory CD45RA+ cells. The protocol was immunoSEQ multiplex PCR, while the TCRdb copy is restricted to in-frame clones and leaves out a portion. The profile shows millions of clones, about 95% of them singletons. Sequenced input: naive CD8+ T cells sorted from blood. The receptors here all came from a young man in good health.

This sequence joins TRBV6-1 and TRBJ2-7; 9 nucleotides agree with TRBD1. V lost 2 bases and J lost 2; bases outside the gene matches: 4. The CDR3 contains 15 residues. Germline CDR1 MNHNS, CDR2 SASEGT. The CDR3 region is CASSEWTGATYEQYF. In nucleotides, the CDR3 is TGTGCCAGCAGTGAATGGACAGGGGCCACCTACGAGCAGTACTTC.

In its sample, this clone was seen once. The chain couples TRBV5-1 to TRBJ2-7; 10 nucleotides align to TRBD2. CDR3 length: 15 amino acids. V trimming: 4 bases; J trimming: 4 bases; junction bases outside the gene matches: 8. The germline gives CDR1 SGHRS, CDR2 YFSETQ. CDR3 sequence (DNA): TGCGCCAGCAGCCCCTCTCAGGGACTAGCGTACGAGCAGTACTTC. Translated, it gives CASSPSQGLAYEQYF.

The genes are TRBV5-1 and TRBJ1-2; D remains ambiguous. Trimming took off 0 bases at V and 4 bases at J, with 7 bases between the two ends. Germline lookup yields CDR1 SGHRS and CDR2 YFSETQ. This CDR3 spans 13 amino acids. CDR3: CASSLGPSYGYTF. DNA of the CDR3: TGCGCCAGCAGCTTGGGCCCATCCTATGGCTACACCTTC.

CDR3 sequence: CASSERETGSYEQYF. As DNA, the CDR3 is TGTGCCAGCAGTGAGAGGGAAACGGGCTCCTACGAGCAGTACTTC. The chain has TRBV6-1 and TRBJ2-7; tentative D call: TRBD2 (5 bases). This CDR3 contains 15 residues. Trimming took off 3 bases at V and 0 bases at J, with 12 bases between the two ends. Germline V gene sequence: CDR1 MNHNS, CDR2 SASEGT.

The chain combines TRBV29-1 with TRBJ2-1; a weak D match, TRBD1 (6 bases). This CDR3 has 13 residues. V dropped 7 bases and J dropped 4 bases, with 14 bases sitting between them. Germline CDR1 and CDR2: SQVTM and ANQGSEA. The CDR3 sequence: CSGVQGPYNEQFF. CDR3 DNA: TGCAGCGGGGTCCAGGGGCCATACAATGAGCAGTTCTTC.

The chain employs TRBV6-1 and TRBJ1-3; D might be TRBD1 (6 bases). V was trimmed by 5 bases and J by 5 bases, leaving 13 bases between them. Germline loops: CDR1 MNHNS, CDR2 SASEGT. This CDR3 comprises 14 residues. CDR3 sequence reads: CASSNTGSRNTIYF. The CDR3, as DNA: TGTGCCAGCAGTAATACAGGGAGTAGAAACACCATATATTTT.

A note on this clone: Because the CDR3's place on the DNA is in doubt, the DNA is left out and the CDR3 is given as listed by TCRdb. The genes are TRBV6-5 and TRBJ2-5; the table calls TRBD2, which could not be checked here. Looked up from germline, CDR1 is MNHEY and CDR2 is SVGAGI. From its first to its last residue, the CDR3 has 14 amino acids. The CDR3 here is CASSTSGEEETQYF.

This chain uses TRBV2 with TRBJ2-1; D is unresolved. The CDR3 has 15 amino acids. With 7 bases removed from V and 2 bases from J, the gap between germline ends came to 15 bases. Germline values: CDR1 SNHLY, CDR2 FYNNEI. CDR3 sequence (DNA): TGTGCCAGCATGAGTCGGCAGGCGCCCTACAATGAGCAGTTCTTC. This gives the protein CASMSRQAPYNEQFF.

The genes are TRBV29-1 and TRBJ2-3; no reliable D call. The CDR3 sequence is 13 residues long. Germline values: CDR1 SQVTM, CDR2 ANQGSEA. Trimming shortened V by 2 bases and J by 0 bases, and 6 bases separated the two germline ends. CDR3 residues: CSVEKFSTDTQYF. CDR3 DNA sequence: TGCAGCGTTGAAAAATTTAGCACAGATACGCAGTATTTT.

The chain joins TRBV19 to TRBJ2-7, with 8 nucleotides matching TRBD1. V was pared by 9 bases and J by 3 bases, with 7 bases of the junction left unmatched. The length of the CDR3 is 13 residues. Looked up from germline, CDR1 is LNHDA and CDR2 is SQIVND (reference sequence). CDR3 amino acids: CASGQGLGYEQYF. The CDR3 DNA reads TGTGCCAGCGGACAGGGTCTAGGCTACGAGCAGTACTTC.

The chain has TRBV30 and TRBJ2-7, with no clear D. V was cut by 2 bases and J by 3 bases, with 11 bases left in between. This CDR3 is 13 amino acids long. Germline CDR1 reads GTSNPN; CDR2 reads SVGIG (reference sequence). The CDR3 coding sequence is TGTGCCTGGAGTTCCCAACCAGGCTACGAGCAGTACTTC. Amino acid sequence: CAWSSQPGYEQYF.

This chain links TRBV13 with TRBJ2-1; maybe TRBD1 (5 bases). CDR3 length: 13 amino acids. The germline V gene has CDR1 PRHDT and CDR2 FYEKMQ (reference sequence). V lost 6 bases, J lost 4 bases, and 10 bases lay in between. CDR3 DNA: TGTGCCAGCAGTGAAAGGGGTTACAATGAGCAGTTCTTC. The encoded protein is CASSERGYNEQFF.

The gene calls are TRBV7-9 and TRBJ2-5, with D tentatively TRBD2 (5 bases). The CDR3 spans 15 residues. V shed 1 base and J shed 5 bases, with 14 bases lying between them. Germline lookup yields CDR1 SEHNR and CDR2 FQNEAQ (reference sequence). The CDR3 DNA sequence: TGTGCCAGCAGCTTAGGAGGGAGTGGAATCGAGACCCAGTACTTC. As protein: CASSLGGSGIETQYF. Variable domain in full (rest from reference TRBV7-9 and TRBJ2-5): DTGVSQNPRHKITKRGQNVTFRCDPISEHNRLYWYRQTLGQGPEFLTYFQNEAQLEKSRLLSDRFSAERPKGSFSTLEIQRTEQGDSAMYLCASSLGGSGIETQYFGPGTRLLVL.

The chain uses TRBV30 and TRBJ1-1; 7 nucleotides align to TRBD1. J lost 4 bases, V lost 1 base, and 3 bases had no gene match. Germline CDR1 reads GTSNPN; CDR2 reads SVGIG (reference sequence). The CDR3 is 13 residues long. CDR3 loop: CAWSEGTATEAFF. CDR3 sequence (DNA): TGTGCCTGGAGTGAAGGGACAGCCACTGAAGCTTTCTTT.